This TCR beta chain was profiled in a study of radiotherapy plus CTLA-4 blockade in lung cancer. The V gene lost 7 bases and the J gene lost 0 bases, with 13 bases spanning the gap. Per germline, CDR1 SGHNT and CDR2 YENEEA. CDR3 size: 14 residues. General study results and limits: An expansion of tumor-derived TCR clones occurred in blood after radiotherapy plus ipilimumab.

Focal radiation plus CTLA-4 blockade with ipilimumab was administered to patients who had chemo-refractory metastatic non-small-cell lung cancer. Sequenced by immunoSEQ multiplex PCR; TCRdb stores in-frame clones only, minus some. The sample has around 99,000 clones; 70% to 90% are singletons. Of note for this clone: Its antigen is still unknown.

This material consisted of peripheral blood, taken from a patient treated with radiotherapy plus ipilimumab. This receptor was identified in a human donor with non-small cell lung cancer that progressed on radiotherapy plus ipilimumab. V is TRBV11-3 and J is TRBJ2-7; D gene uncertain. The DNA for the CDR3 is TGTGCCAGCACCGCTGCCGGGCCCTCCTACGAGCAGTACTTC. Translating it yields CASTAAGPSYEQYF.